Only one count was recorded for the clone carrying this T cell receptor (beta chain). The data belong to a study of STAT5B mutations in CD4+ large granular lymphocyte leukemia. The CDR3 is 13 amino acids. The germline V and J ends were trimmed by 0 bases and 3 bases, with 9 bases remaining between them. The germline V gene has CDR1 GTSNPN and CDR2 SVGIG (reference sequence). Some clones are missing from TCRdb's copy, which holds only in-frame ones; the method was immunoSEQ multiplex PCR. The table shows more than 20,000 clones, with just over 70% occurring only once. The chain combines TRBV30 with TRBJ2-7; the D is unclear. The clonotype originates from a human donor in good health. Sequencing input: CD4+ T cells from blood buffy coats. The CDR3 DNA is TGTGCCTGGAGTGTACAAGGGAACTACGAGCAGTACTTC. It is translated as CAWSVQGNYEQYF.